This entry describes one TCR beta chain. A single record per CDR3 protein comes from TCRdb applying MiXCR to the reads. The sample records around 450,000 distinct CDR3 sequences, over 9% being singletons. The data belong to a study of T cell repertoires in cytomegalovirus infection. Trimming cost V 5 bases and J 8 bases, with 7 bases left between them. There are 11 residues in the CDR3. CDR1 is SGHRS, CDR2 YFSETQ, per germline. The genes are TRBV5-1 and TRBJ1-4; D gene ambiguous. This clonotype was sampled from a human donor in good health (CMV status not recorded). Some clones in this sample may be carry-over from other donors' samples. Material for sequencing was PBMCs. The CDR3 protein is CASREAEKLFF. The DNA for the CDR3 is TGCGCCAGCAGGGAGGCGGAAAAACTGTTTTTT.